The 27 T cell receptor beta chains in this list originate from one sample, sequenced in a study of blood T cell repertoires in COVID-19 (dated by TCRdb to the early 2020s). Libraries were made using the immunoSEQ multiplex PCR assay. TCRdb's version of the immuneACCESS table is confined to in-frame rearrangements and falls short of the full clone set. An unresolved V gene accounts for under half of the shortfall where checked; the remainder is of unknown origin. The sample profile shows around 140,000 clones; roughly four fifths of them were found once. The top ten constitute approximately 3% of the sample. Sequenced: PBMCs or T cells enriched from blood (not recorded which). These receptors were taken from a woman in her fifties or sixties with acute COVID-19.

V usage is TRBV5-1 and J usage is TRBJ1-4; 7 nucleotides line up with TRBD1. The trim removed 4 bases at V and 5 bases at J, leaving 5 bases unmatched. Germline CDR1 and CDR2: SGHRS and YFSETQ. The CDR3 has 14 amino acids. In DNA form, the CDR3 reads TGCGCCAGCAGCCCCAGGGGGTCCAATGAAAAACTGTTTTTT. Translation: CASSPRGSNEKLFF.

This clone was seen a single time. This chain uses TRBV30 with TRBJ1-5, with D possibly matching TRBD1 (5 bases). Germline CDR1 GTSNPN, CDR2 SVGIG (reference sequence). The CDR3 spans 14 residues. V shed 2 bases and J shed 4 bases, with 12 bases lying between them. CDR3 sequence reads: CAWSSGLNNQPQHF. CDR3 DNA: TGTGCCTGGAGTTCGGGACTGAATAATCAGCCCCAGCATTTT. The entire variable domain, with the rest obtained from reference TRBV30 and TRBJ1-5, is as follows: SQTIHQWPATLVQPVGSPLSLECTVEGTSNPNLYWYRQAAGRGLQLLFYSVGIGQISSEVPQNLSASRPQDRQFILSSKKLLLSDSGFYLCAWSSGLNNQPQHFGDGTRLSIL.

There are a few counts of this clone. The genes are TRBV10-1 and TRBJ2-7; 9 nucleotides line up with TRBD1. With 4 bases clipped from V and 4 bases from J, the junction kept 2 bases outside the gene matches. The CDR3 spans 13 residues. Germline CDR1 is WNHNN and CDR2 is SYGVQD (reference sequence). The CDR3 is CASSGTGDYEQYF. In nucleotides, the CDR3 is TGCGCCAGCAGTGGGACAGGGGATTACGAGCAGTACTTC.

This clone appeared a few times. The chain recombines TRBV5-4 with TRBJ2-3; 9 bases fit TRBD2. Germline-derived CDR1 and CDR2 are SGHNT and YYREEE (reference sequence). The V and J ends lost 4 bases and 5 bases, in that order; junction bases with no gene match: 2. This CDR3 region has 13 residues. CDR3 region: CASSRGGEDTQYF. The CDR3 region has the DNA TGTGCCAGCAGCCGCGGGGGGGAAGATACGCAGTATTTT. Variable domain in full (rest from reference TRBV5-4 and TRBJ2-3): ETGVTQSPTHLIKTRGQQVTLRCSSQSGHNTVSWYQQALGQGPQFIFQYYREEENGRGNFPPRFSGLQFPNYSSELNVNALELDDSALYLCASSRGGEDTQYFGPGTRLTVL.

This clone was counted only a few times. This chain connects TRBV5-1 to TRBJ2-3; 7 nucleotides match TRBD2. The CDR3 is 18 residues long. Trimming took 0 bases from V and 1 from J; bases not matched to a gene: 11. From germline, CDR1 is SGHRS and CDR2 YFSETQ. CDR3 region: CASSLVGLTGRRTDTQYF. The CDR3 DNA follows: TGCGCCAGCAGCTTGGTGGGACTAACGGGAAGACGCACAGATACGCAGTATTTT.

This rearrangement joins TRBV19 to TRBJ2-7; D perhaps matches TRBD1 (6 bases). Germline lookup yields CDR1 LNHDA and CDR2 SQIVND (reference sequence). The length of the CDR3 is 15 residues. Trimming stripped 7 bases from V and 2 bases from J, with 18 bases between. The CDR3 DNA follows: TGTGCCAGTACCCTAGGGTGGGGGCTTACCTACGAGCAGTACTTC. Its protein is CASTLGWGLTYEQYF.

V usage is TRBV11-3 and J usage is TRBJ2-1, with D possibly being TRBD2 (5 bases). Germline V gene lookup returns CDR1 SGHNT and CDR2 YENEEA. Trimming left V 5 bases short and J 4 bases short, with 18 bases between. This CDR3 region has 16 residues. The CDR3 DNA reads TGTGCCAGCAGCCCCCCGGCGTGGGAGCAGTACAATGAGCAGTTCTTC. Its protein product is CASSPPAWEQYNEQFF. The full variable domain, with the rest looked up from reference TRBV11-3 and TRBJ2-1, is EAGVVQSPRYKIIEKKQPVAFWCNPISGHNTLYWYLQNLGQGPELLIRYENEEAVDDSQLPKDRFSAERLKGVDSTLKIQPAELGDSAVYLCASSPPAWEQYNEQFFGPGTRLTVL.

The J gene is TRBJ1-5, the V gene TRBV28; D perhaps matches TRBD1 (6 bases). The V gene lost 4 bases and the J gene lost 4 bases, with 17 bases spanning the gap. The CDR3 consists of 16 residues. Germline V gene data show CDR1 as MDHEN and CDR2 as SYDVKM. CDR3 in DNA: TGTGCCAGCAGTTCCATTCAACAAACAGGGAATCAGCCCCAGCATTTT. Translation gives CASSSIQQTGNQPQHF.

This chain joins TRBV5-1 and TRBJ2-1, with 9 bases matching TRBD2. The junction had 20 bases not matched to a gene; V was cut back by 4 bases and J by 9 bases. The germline V gene has CDR1 SGHRS and CDR2 YFSETQ. The CDR3 contains 18 residues. CDR3 nucleotide sequence: TGCGCCAGCAGCCCGAATCCGCCCCGTAGCGGGAGTTTGTCTGAGCAGTTCTTC. Protein product: CASSPNPPRSGSLSEQFF.

The chain employs TRBV28 and TRBJ2-7, with a possible D match to TRBD2 (7 bases). CDR1 MDHEN and CDR2 SYDVKM come from the germline V gene. The CDR3 extends over 13 amino acids. Trimming stripped 7 bases from V and 4 bases from J, with 14 bases between. CDR3 sequence: CASTLGGGYEQYF. The CDR3 bases are TGTGCCAGCACCCTGGGAGGGGGTTACGAGCAGTACTTC.

The chain recombines TRBV5-1 with TRBJ2-2, with 7 nucleotides matching TRBD1. Germline-derived CDR1 and CDR2 are SGHRS and YFSETQ. With 5 bases clipped from V and 0 bases from J, the junction kept 4 bases outside the gene matches. The CDR3 sequence is 15 residues long. CDR3 bases: TGCGCCAGCAGGGCCGGGACAGCGAACACCGGGGAGCTGTTTTTT. The encoded protein is CASRAGTANTGELFF.

The gene calls are TRBV2 and TRBJ2-3; D not certain. V was trimmed by 1 base and J by 7 bases, leaving 9 bases between them. The CDR3 sequence is 13 residues long. CDR1 and CDR2 (germline): SNHLY, FYNNEI. The CDR3 DNA sequence: TGTGCCAGCAGTGAAGATTGGCGGAATACGCAGTATTTT. Translating gives CASSEDWRNTQYF. Full variable domain (rest looked up from reference TRBV2 and TRBJ2-3): EPEVTQTPSHQVTQMGQEVILRCVPISNHLYFYWYRQILGQKVEFLVSFYNNEISEKSEIFDDQFSVERPDGSNFTLKIRSTKLEDSAMYFCASSEDWRNTQYFGPGTRLTVL.

The V and J genes are TRBV2 and TRBJ2-3; 10 positions agree with TRBD2. The CDR3 sequence is 16 residues long. J was trimmed by 1 base and V by 1 base; bases with no gene match: 2. The V gene's germline CDR1 is SNHLY and CDR2 FYNNEI. Here the CDR3 reads CASSEGLAGGTDTQYF. The CDR3 DNA follows: TGTGCCAGCAGTGAAGGGCTAGCGGGAGGCACAGATACGCAGTATTTT.

V usage is TRBV19 and J usage is TRBJ2-7; 8 bases align to TRBD1. The trim removed 6 bases at V and 5 bases at J, leaving 9 bases unmatched. Germline V lookup: CDR1 LNHDA, CDR2 SQIVND (reference sequence). The CDR3 is 14 residues long. This chain's CDR3 is CASSSGQGGNEQYF. The DNA for the CDR3 is TGTGCCAGTAGCAGCGGACAGGGCGGGAACGAGCAGTACTTC.

This chain joins TRBV10-3 and TRBJ2-7; the D gene is possibly TRBD1 (5 bases). This CDR3 is 16 amino acids long. CDR1 and CDR2 (germline): ENHRY, SYGVKD. The germline V and J ends were trimmed by 6 bases and 3 bases, with 21 bases remaining between them. The CDR3 loop is CAIRNSGSGLFYEQYF. The CDR3 DNA reads TGTGCCATCAGGAACTCAGGGTCGGGTCTGTTCTACGAGCAGTACTTC.

The rearrangement uses TRBV19 and TRBJ1-1, with a tentative D call TRBD1 (6 bases). V gave up 5 bases and J gave up 0 bases, with 16 bases separating them. The CDR3 is 16 residues long. Per germline, CDR1 LNHDA and CDR2 SQIVND (reference sequence). The CDR3 DNA follows: TGTGCCAGTAGTCTACATCCAGGGGCTATGAACACTGAAGCTTTCTTT. Translation: CASSLHPGAMNTEAFF. Looking up the rest from reference TRBV19 and TRBJ1-1 gives the full variable domain: DGGITQSPKYLFRKEGQNVTLSCEQNLNHDAMYWYRQDPGQGLRLIYYSQIVNDFQKGDIAEGYSVSREKKESFPLTVTSAQKNPTAFYLCASSLHPGAMNTEAFFGQGTRLTVV.

The J gene is TRBJ2-7, the V gene TRBV5-4; 9 bases fit TRBD2. Germline CDR1 SGHNT, CDR2 YYREEE (reference sequence). This CDR3 spans 14 amino acids. Trimming took 0 bases from V and 5 from J; bases not matched to a gene: 3. The DNA for the CDR3 is TGTGCCAGCAGCTTGGCGGGCGGGAGGGACGAGCAGTACTTC. It codes for CASSLAGGRDEQYF.

CDR3 loop: CASSQDSGLAAQETQYF. The DNA for the CDR3 is TGTGCCAGCAGCCAAGATAGTGGACTAGCGGCCCAAGAGACCCAGTACTTC. V and J are TRBV3-1 (or the pseudogene TRBV3-2) and TRBJ2-5, with TRBD2 matching 10 bases. After removal of 0 bases from V and 1 base from J, the junction contained 5 bases not matched to a gene. Germline assignment: CDR1 LGHDT and CDR2 YNNKEL (reference sequence). This CDR3 has 17 amino acids.

This chain links TRBV11-2 with TRBJ2-7; 8 nucleotides agree with TRBD2. Germline V gene data show CDR1 as SGHAT and CDR2 as FQNNGV. The V segment lost 3 bases and the J segment 7 bases; nucleotides outside the gene matches: 14. This CDR3 is built from 16 residues. CDR3 region: CASSFGRVAGFGEQYF. In DNA, the CDR3 is TGTGCCAGCAGCTTCGGTCGAGTAGCGGGATTTGGGGAGCAGTACTTC.

This clone is a singleton in its sample. The V call is TRBV6-2 or TRBV6-3, the J call TRBJ2-1; D call uncertain. Trimming removed 0 bases at V and 4 bases at J, with 13 bases between. The CDR3 runs to 16 residues. CDR1 MNHEY and CDR2 SVGEGT come from the germline V gene. The CDR3 protein is CASSYSKRVAYNEQFF. CDR3 in DNA: TGTGCCAGCAGTTACTCGAAGCGTGTCGCTTACAATGAGCAGTTCTTC.

This clone was seen just once. J is TRBJ1-3 and V is TRBV7-9; D gene ambiguous. Per germline, CDR1 SEHNR and CDR2 FQNEAQ (reference sequence). The V and J ends lost 5 bases and 0 bases respectively, with 5 bases between them. The CDR3 consists of 13 residues. The CDR3 bases are TGTGCCAGCAGCCCCAGCTCTGGAAACACCATATATTTT. Translated, it gives CASSPSSGNTIYF.

The chain combines TRBV2 with TRBJ2-1; TRBD2 matches 16 bases. The CDR3 has 16 residues. Trimming removed 6 bases from V and 8 bases from J; junction bases left unmatched: 7. CDR1 and CDR2 (germline): SNHLY, FYNNEI. The CDR3 DNA is TGTGCCAGCAGCCCGGGACTAGCGGGAGGGCTCTATGAGCAGTTCTTC. Its protein is CASSPGLAGGLYEQFF.

The chain recombines TRBV9 with TRBJ1-3, with D unresolved. Trimming stripped 0 bases from V and 0 bases from J, with 10 bases between. CDR3 length equals 16 residues. Germline V gives CDR1 SGDLS, CDR2 YYNGEE. The CDR3 nucleotides are TGTGCCAGCAGCGTAGAGGGCGGGAGCTCTGGAAACACCATATATTTT. It is translated as CASSVEGGSSGNTIYF.

A remark on this clone: An end of the junction does not agree with germline; a read error may underlie this. The chain combines TRBV18 with TRBJ2-3, with 12 bases lining up with TRBD1. Germline V gives CDR1 KGHSH, CDR2 LQKENI. The CDR3 sequence is 15 residues long. CDR3 loop: CASWAGTGGTDTQYF. The CDR3 bases are TGTGCCAGCTGGGCCGGGACAGGGGGCACTGATACGCAGTATTTT.

This clone was seen a few times. The chain recombines TRBV6-6 with TRBJ2-2; TRBD2 aligns across 10 bases. Germline assignment: CDR1 MNHNY and CDR2 SVGAGI (reference sequence). J lost 4 bases, V lost 6 bases, and 5 bases had no gene match. CDR3 length equals 15 residues. CDR3 sequence reads: CASSIAGGATGELFF. For the CDR3, the DNA is TGTGCCAGCAGCATAGCGGGAGGCGCCACCGGGGAGCTGTTTTTT.

This chain joins TRBV30 and TRBJ2-2, with D perhaps TRBD2 (5 bases). The V end lost 2 bases, the J end lost 5 bases, and 12 bases lay between the germline ends. The germline CDR1 and CDR2 sequences are GTSNPN and SVGIG (reference sequence). This CDR3 contains 14 residues. The CDR3 reads CAWSLGLGTGELFF. The CDR3 region has the DNA TGTGCCTGGAGTCTCGGACTGGGAACCGGGGAGCTGTTTTTT.

DNA of the CDR3: TGTGCCAGCTCACGGGACAGTCTCACTGAAGCTTTCTTT. This codes for CASSRDSLTEAFF. V and J are TRBV18 and TRBJ1-1, with TRBD1 matching 7 bases. The length of the CDR3 is 13 residues. From germline, CDR1 is KGHSH and CDR2 LQKENI. With V trimmed by 4 bases and J by 4 bases, 3 bases remained unmatched.